This T cell receptor beta chain was recovered during a study of T cells expressing NK-cell markers (dated by TCRdb to about 2020). With respect to the entire study: Fewer than ten donors provided sorted CD3+CD56+NKG2C+, CD3+CD56+NKG2C- and CD3+CD56-NKG2C+ T-cell subsets, whose TCR beta-chain repertoires were profiled. Seven of the eight sequenced donors were HCMV-seropositive and one was HCMV-seronegative. Randomly selected healthy volunteers, three men and five women, were used as the eight sequenced donors. Libraries were sequenced as 2 x 150 bp reads on Illumina HiSeq 2000/2500, MiSeq or NextSeq.

On this clonotype itself: There is no known antigen for this receptor.

Overall results and qualifications from the work: In 5 to 7 donors, the dominant CD3+CD56+NKG2C+ clonotypes ranked among the top 10 CD8+ clonotypes, making up about 1.0-8% of CD8+ T cells. Those dominant clonotypes were again the most abundant among CD3+CD56-NKG2C+ cells in a handful of donors, at roughly 28.3-65%. It remained unclear whether the expanded NKG2C-expressing T cell clones were specific for HCMV antigens.

HCMV-specific IgG was detected in serum with a commercial ELISA kit to determine HCMV serostatus. Ficoll density gradient centrifugation was used to isolate peripheral blood mononuclear cells from blood. The germline V gene (reference sequence) yields SEHNR for CDR1 and FQNEAQ for CDR2. Measured from the cysteine to the phenylalanine, the CDR3 is 15 residues long. The record lacks a DNA sequence. Instrument on record: Illumina HiSeq 2000. 5'RACE template switching, by which a universal primer site and unique molecular identifiers were added, was used to make TCR beta cDNA libraries. cDNA synthesis was primed from the TCR beta constant segment and was followed by two successive PCR amplification steps. In the source study's methods: MIGEC was used to demultiplex reads and group the reads by UMI, and MiTCR was used to assemble and quantify clonotypes. To exclude erroneous sequences, only TCR cDNA sequences supported by at least two reads were retained. The tcR package was used for downstream repertoire analysis, and clonotypes were matched across fractions by CDR3 nucleotide sequence plus V segment. VDJmatch was used to annotate antigen specificity against VDJdb, with one amino acid substitution in CDR3 permitted. The reads were reprocessed in TCRdb, with one entry per CDR3 protein sequence and no accompanying DNA. The V and J calls come from TCRdb's annotation, not from the publication. The table kept for this sample lists about 150,000 distinct CDR3 sequences. Around a third of the sample is in the top ten clones.

The chain is made from TRBV7-9 and TRBJ1-1; TCRdb calls TRBD1, which cannot be checked without DNA. Sequencing used blood T cells: a sorted CD56 or NKG2C T cell subset, CD4+ or CD8+ T cells, or bulk PBMC T cells (not recorded which). This clonotype was obtained from a woman in her fifties or sixties in good health. Donor details come from another sample of the same person, matched by shared clones. For the CDR3, the sequence is CASSDSTGGVTEAFF.